Following are 12 T cell receptor beta chains from one sample sequenced in a study of tumor and adjacent non-tumor tissue in lung cancer. RNA was extracted from bulk tissue without any cell sorting. A modified ARM-PCR protocol with three rounds of nested PCR amplified TCRbeta. MiXCR was run by TCRdb on the multiplex PCR reads, yielding one entry per CDR3 protein. The table records about 200,000 distinct CDR3 sequences, around 71% of them present only once. Sequenced input: lung tumor tissue. The receptors come from a man aged 60 to 75 with non-small cell lung cancer.

As for this clonotype: The junction departs from germline at one end; a sequencing error may be responsible. For the CDR3, the DNA is TGTGTCAGCAACCAAGGTCATGGCTACACCTTC. Translated: CVSNQGHGYTF. The chain links TRBV4-2 to TRBJ1-2; D not certain. This CDR3 is 11 amino acids long. Germline V gene data show CDR1 as LGHNA and CDR2 as YNFKEQ.

With regard to this clonotype: A junction boundary mismatches the germline segment, possibly from a read error. The genes are TRBV11-2 and TRBJ2-5; D ambiguous. The CDR3 length is 15 residues. Germline loops: CDR1 SGHAT, CDR2 FQNNGV. The DNA for the CDR3 is TGTGTCAGCAGCTCGGATGTTTCTTTTAGGGAGACCCAGTACTTC. As protein: CVSSSDVSFRETQYF.

Concerning this clonotype: This may stem from a read error, because a much larger clone lies one nucleotide away. This rearrangement joins TRBV20-1 to TRBJ2-3; 8 nucleotides line up with TRBD2. The V gene's germline CDR1 is DFQATT and CDR2 SNEGSKA (reference sequence). Unmatched junction bases numbered 5, after V lost 5 bases and J lost 1 base. This CDR3 comprises 14 residues. In nucleotides, the CDR3 is TGCAGTGCTGTCCCGGGACTAGGCACAGATACGCAGTATTTT. Protein product: CSAVPGLGTDTQYF.

With respect to this clonotype: One base away lies a much larger clone, so this may be a sequencing read error. This chain links TRBV12-3 or TRBV12-4 with TRBJ2-2, with a weak D call TRBD1 (5 bases). This CDR3 has 14 amino acids. The CDR3 is CASKQGTNTRELFF. CDR3 nucleotide sequence: TGTGCCAGCAAGCAGGGTACGAACACCCGGGAGCTGTTTTTT.

A remark on this clonotype: At one end the junction does not follow the germline gene, possibly because of a read error. This chain links TRBV6-5 with TRBJ2-3; TRBD1 is a possible D gene (6 bases). The CDR3 consists of 15 residues. Germline CDR1 and CDR2: MNHEY and SVGAGI. CDR3 nucleotide sequence: TGTGACAGCAGTTACCAGGGGTTTGACACAGATACGCAGTATTTT. This encodes CDSSYQGFDTDTQYF.

Points on this clonotype: Mismatch with germline at one junction end may stem from a read error. This chain uses TRBV11-2 with TRBJ2-1; 7 bases are a match to TRBD1. CDR1 is SGHAT and CDR2 is FQNNGV in the germline V gene. This CDR3 is built from 13 residues. The CDR3 region is CASRQGSYNEQSF. The CDR3 DNA follows: TGTGCCAGTAGACAGGGCTCCTACAATGAGCAGTCCTTC.

Comment on this clonotype: A much larger clone differs by one base, so this may be a read error. The CDR3 end shows no conserved phenylalanine or tryptophan, and so a read error is likely. The chain couples TRBV20-1 to TRBJ2-1; no definite D call. The CDR3 loop spans 16 amino acids. Germline lookup yields CDR1 DFQATT and CDR2 SNEGSKA (reference sequence). Trimming removed 0 bases from V and 4 bases from J, with 16 bases in between. The CDR3 is CSARDGRGLQYNEQFY. The CDR3 DNA follows: TGCAGTGCTAGAGATGGGCGCGGCTTACAATACAATGAGCAGTTCTAC.

The V gene is TRBV20-1, the J gene TRBJ1-4; D gene ambiguous. V lost 7 bases to trimming and J lost 8 bases, with 11 bases between them. Germline V gene lookup returns CDR1 DFQATT and CDR2 SNEGSKA (reference sequence). The CDR3 sequence is 11 residues long. CDR3 nucleotide sequence: TGCAGTGATGTCATACAGGAAAAACTGTTTTTT. Translating it yields CSDVIQEKLFF.

About this clonotype itself: This may be a read error: a much more frequent sequence differs by one nucleotide. The rearrangement links TRBV20-1 to TRBJ2-5, with D maybe TRBD1 (6 bases). Germline V gene data show CDR1 as DFQATT and CDR2 as SNEGSKA (reference sequence). CDR3 size: 14 residues. CDR3 region: CSARIDRHQKTQYF. CDR3 in DNA: TGCAGTGCTAGAATAGACAGGCACCAAAAGACCCAGTACTTC.

This clonotype has just one count. A read error is likely, as this CDR3 ends without the conserved phenylalanine or tryptophan. The DNA is left out, because the CDR3 cannot be placed on it with certainty; the CDR3 is given as TCRdb lists it. The chain has TRBV11-1 and TRBJ2-7. The CDR3 adds up to 16 amino acids, both ends counted. Germline assignment: CDR1 SGHAT and CDR2 FQDESV (reference sequence). CDR3 sequence reads: CANSLAIRDNSYEQYL.

This clonotype was observed once. Just one base apart from a much larger clone, this may be a read error. The conserved final phenylalanine or tryptophan is absent from the CDR3, which likely points to a read error. This sequence joins TRBV20-1 and TRBJ2-1; D gene ambiguous. Germline V gene data show CDR1 as DFQATT and CDR2 as SNEGSKA (reference sequence). This CDR3 comprises 14 residues. V lost 6 bases, J lost 0 bases, and 12 bases lay in between. CDR3 protein: CSAEPTSSYNEQFL. As DNA, the CDR3 is TGCAGTGCCGAGCCGACGAGCTCCTACAATGAGCAGTTCTTA.

The chain couples TRBV12-3 or TRBV12-4 to TRBJ1-4; TRBD1 might be the D (5 bases). The V end was cut by 9 bases, the J end by 6 bases, with 17 bases between. The CDR3 spans 14 residues. CDR3 sequence: CASIPMGVHEKLFF. CDR3 bases: TGTGCCAGTATCCCTATGGGGGTTCATGAAAAACTGTTTTTT.